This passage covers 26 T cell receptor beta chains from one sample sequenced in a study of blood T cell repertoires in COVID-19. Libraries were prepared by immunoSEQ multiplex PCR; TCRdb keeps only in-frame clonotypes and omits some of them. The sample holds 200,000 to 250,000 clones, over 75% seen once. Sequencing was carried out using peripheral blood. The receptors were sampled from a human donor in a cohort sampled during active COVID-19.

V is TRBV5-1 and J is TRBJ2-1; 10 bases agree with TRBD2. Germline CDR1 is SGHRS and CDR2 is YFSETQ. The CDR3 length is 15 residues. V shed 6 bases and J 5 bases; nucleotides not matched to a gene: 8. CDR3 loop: CASIRTSGPNNEQFF. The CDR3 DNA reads TGCGCCAGCATCCGGACTAGCGGACCAAACAATGAGCAGTTCTTC.

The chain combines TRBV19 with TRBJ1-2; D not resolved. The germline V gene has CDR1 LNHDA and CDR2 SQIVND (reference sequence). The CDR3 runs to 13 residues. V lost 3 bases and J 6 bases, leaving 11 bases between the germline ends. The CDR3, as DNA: TGTGCCAGTAGTATTGAAGAGCTCGATGGCTACACCTTC. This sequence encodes CASSIEELDGYTF.

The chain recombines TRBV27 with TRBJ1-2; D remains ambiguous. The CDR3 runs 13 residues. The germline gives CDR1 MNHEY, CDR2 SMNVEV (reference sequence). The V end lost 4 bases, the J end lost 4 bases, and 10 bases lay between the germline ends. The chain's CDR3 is CASSSTRLYGYTF. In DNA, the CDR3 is TGTGCCAGCAGTTCCACCCGACTCTATGGCTACACCTTC.

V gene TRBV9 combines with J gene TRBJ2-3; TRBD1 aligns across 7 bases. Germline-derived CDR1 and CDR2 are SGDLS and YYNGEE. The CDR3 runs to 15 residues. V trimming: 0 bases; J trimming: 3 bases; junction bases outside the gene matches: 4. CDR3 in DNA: TGTGCCAGCAGCGTAGAGGGGGCGCCGACAGATACGCAGTATTTT. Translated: CASSVEGAPTDTQYF.

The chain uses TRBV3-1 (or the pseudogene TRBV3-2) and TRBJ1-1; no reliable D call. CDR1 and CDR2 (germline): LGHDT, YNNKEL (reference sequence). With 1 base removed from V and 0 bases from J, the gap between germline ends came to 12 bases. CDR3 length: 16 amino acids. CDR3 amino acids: CASSQVGVFMNTEAFF. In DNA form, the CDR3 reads TGTGCCAGCAGCCAAGTCGGGGTGTTCATGAACACTGAAGCTTTCTTT.

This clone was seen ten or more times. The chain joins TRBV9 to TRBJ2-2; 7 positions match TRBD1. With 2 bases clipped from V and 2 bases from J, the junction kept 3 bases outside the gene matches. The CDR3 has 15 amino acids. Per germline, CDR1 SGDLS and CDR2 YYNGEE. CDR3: CASSVGTVNTGELFF. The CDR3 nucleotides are TGTGCCAGCAGCGTTGGGACAGTTAACACCGGGGAGCTGTTTTTT.

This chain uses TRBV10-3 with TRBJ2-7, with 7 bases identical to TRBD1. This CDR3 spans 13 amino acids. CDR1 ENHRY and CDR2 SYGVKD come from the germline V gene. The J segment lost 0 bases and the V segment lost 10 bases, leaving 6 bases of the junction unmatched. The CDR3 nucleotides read TGTGCCACCCTGACAGGGACCTCCTACGAGCAGTACTTC. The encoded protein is CATLTGTSYEQYF.

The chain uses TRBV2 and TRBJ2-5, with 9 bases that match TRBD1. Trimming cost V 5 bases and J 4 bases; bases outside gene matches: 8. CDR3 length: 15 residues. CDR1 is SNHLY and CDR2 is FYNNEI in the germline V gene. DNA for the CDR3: TGTGCCAGCAGTTACACAGGGGGCGTCGGAGAGACCCAGTACTTC. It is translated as CASSYTGGVGETQYF.

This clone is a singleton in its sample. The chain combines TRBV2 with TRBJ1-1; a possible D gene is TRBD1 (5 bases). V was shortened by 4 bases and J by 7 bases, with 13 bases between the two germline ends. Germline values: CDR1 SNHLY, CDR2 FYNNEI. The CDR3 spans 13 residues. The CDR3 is CASSGGRANEAFF. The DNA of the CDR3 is TGTGCCAGCAGTGGGGGCAGGGCAAATGAAGCTTTCTTT. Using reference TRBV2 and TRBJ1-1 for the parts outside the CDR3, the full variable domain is EPEVTQTPSHQVTQMGQEVILRCVPISNHLYFYWYRQILGQKVEFLVSFYNNEISEKSEIFDDQFSVERPDGSNFTLKIRSTKLEDSAMYFCASSGGRANEAFFGQGTRLTVV.

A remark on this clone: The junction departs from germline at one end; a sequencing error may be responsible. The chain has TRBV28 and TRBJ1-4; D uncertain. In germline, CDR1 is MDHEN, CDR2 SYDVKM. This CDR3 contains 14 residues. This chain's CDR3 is CASGLSGWEEKLFF. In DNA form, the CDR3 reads TGTGCCAGCGGTTTGTCGGGGTGGGAAGAAAAACTGTTTTTT. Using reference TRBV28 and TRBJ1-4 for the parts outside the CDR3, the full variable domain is DVKVTQSSRYLVKRTGEKVFLECVQDMDHENMFWYRQDPGLGLRLIYFSYDVKMKEKGDIPEGYSVSREKKERFSLILESASTNQTSMYLCASGLSGWEEKLFFGSGTQLSVL.

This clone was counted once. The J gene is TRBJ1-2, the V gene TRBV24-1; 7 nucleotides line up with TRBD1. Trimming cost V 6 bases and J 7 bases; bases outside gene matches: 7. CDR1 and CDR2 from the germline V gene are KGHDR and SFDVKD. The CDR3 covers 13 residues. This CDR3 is CATSKDRRGGYTF. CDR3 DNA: TGTGCCACCAGTAAGGACAGGAGGGGTGGCTACACCTTC.

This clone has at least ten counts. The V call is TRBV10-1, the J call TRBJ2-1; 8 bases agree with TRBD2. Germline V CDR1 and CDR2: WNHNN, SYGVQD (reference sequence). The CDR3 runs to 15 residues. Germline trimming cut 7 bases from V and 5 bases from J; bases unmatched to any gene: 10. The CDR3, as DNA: TGCGCCAGCAATAGGGCGGGAGGTTCCGACAATGAGCAGTTCTTC. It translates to CASNRAGGSDNEQFF.

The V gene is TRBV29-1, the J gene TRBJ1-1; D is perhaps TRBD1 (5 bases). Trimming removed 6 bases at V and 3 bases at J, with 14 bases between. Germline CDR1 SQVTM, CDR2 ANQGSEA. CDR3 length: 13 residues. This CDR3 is CSVRTGDYTEAFF. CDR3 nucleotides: TGCAGCGTCCGCACAGGTGATTACACTGAAGCTTTCTTT.

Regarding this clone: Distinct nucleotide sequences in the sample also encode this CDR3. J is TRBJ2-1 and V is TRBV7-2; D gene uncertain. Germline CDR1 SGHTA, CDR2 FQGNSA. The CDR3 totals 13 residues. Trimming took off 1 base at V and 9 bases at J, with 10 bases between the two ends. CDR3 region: CASSLVTSGEQFF. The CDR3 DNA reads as TGTGCCAGCAGCTTAGTAACTTCAGGTGAGCAGTTCTTC.

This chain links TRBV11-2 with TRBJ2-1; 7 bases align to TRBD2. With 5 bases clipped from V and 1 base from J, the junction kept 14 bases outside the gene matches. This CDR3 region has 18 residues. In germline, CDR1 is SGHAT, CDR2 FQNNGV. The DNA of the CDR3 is TGTGCCAGCAGCCGCGGTTCCGGGTGGGGACTATCCTACAATGAGCAGTTCTTC. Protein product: CASSRGSGWGLSYNEQFF.

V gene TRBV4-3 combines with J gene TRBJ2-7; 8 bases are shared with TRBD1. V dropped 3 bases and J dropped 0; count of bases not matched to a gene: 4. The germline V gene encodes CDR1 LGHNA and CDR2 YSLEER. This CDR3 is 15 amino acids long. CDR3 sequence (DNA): TGCGCCAGCAGCCAGGACAGGGTGGACTCCTACGAGCAGTACTTC. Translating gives CASSQDRVDSYEQYF.

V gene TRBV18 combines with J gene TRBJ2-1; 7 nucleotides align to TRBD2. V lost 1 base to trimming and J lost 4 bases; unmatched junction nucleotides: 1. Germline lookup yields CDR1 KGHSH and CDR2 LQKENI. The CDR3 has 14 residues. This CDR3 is CASSPQRGYNEQFF. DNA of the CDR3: TGTGCCAGCTCACCACAGCGGGGTTACAATGAGCAGTTCTTC.

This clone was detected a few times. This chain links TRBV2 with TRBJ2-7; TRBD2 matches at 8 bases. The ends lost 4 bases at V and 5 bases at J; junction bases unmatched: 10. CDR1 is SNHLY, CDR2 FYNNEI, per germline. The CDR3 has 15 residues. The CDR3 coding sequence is TGTGCCAGCAGTGTCGCTACGGGAGGGATCGACGAGCAGTACTTC. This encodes CASSVATGGIDEQYF.

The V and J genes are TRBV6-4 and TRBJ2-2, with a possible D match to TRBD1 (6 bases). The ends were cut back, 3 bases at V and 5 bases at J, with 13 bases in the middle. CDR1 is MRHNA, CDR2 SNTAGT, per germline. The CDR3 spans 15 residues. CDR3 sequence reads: CASSESGEGTGELFF. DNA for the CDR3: TGTGCCAGCAGTGAATCAGGGGAAGGGACCGGGGAGCTGTTTTTT.

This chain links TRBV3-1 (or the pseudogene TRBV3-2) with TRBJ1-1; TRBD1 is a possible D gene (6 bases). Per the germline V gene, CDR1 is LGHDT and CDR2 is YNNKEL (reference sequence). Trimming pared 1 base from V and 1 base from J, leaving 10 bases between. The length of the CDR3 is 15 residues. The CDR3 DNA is TGTGCCAGCAGCCAAGGAACAGGGACGAACACTGAAGCTTTCTTT. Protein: CASSQGTGTNTEAFF.

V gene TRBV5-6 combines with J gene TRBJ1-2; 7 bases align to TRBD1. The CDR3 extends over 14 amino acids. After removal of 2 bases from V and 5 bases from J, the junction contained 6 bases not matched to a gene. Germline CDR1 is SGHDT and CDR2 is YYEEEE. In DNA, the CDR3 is TGTGCCAGCAGCTTCACCGGGACAGCTTATGGCTACACCTTC. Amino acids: CASSFTGTAYGYTF.

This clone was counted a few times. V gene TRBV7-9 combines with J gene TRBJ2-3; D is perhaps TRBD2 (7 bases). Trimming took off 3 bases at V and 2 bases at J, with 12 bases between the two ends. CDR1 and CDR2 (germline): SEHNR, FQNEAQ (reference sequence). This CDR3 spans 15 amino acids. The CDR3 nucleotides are TGTGCCAGCAGCTTCGCCGGGGGGCACACAGATACGCAGTATTTT. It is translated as CASSFAGGHTDTQYF.

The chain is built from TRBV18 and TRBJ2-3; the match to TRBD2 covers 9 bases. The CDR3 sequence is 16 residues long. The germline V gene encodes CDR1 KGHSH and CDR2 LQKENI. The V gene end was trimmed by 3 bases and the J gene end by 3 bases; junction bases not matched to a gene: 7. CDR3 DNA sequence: TGTGCCAGCTCACCCCCCCGCGGGGGGGAAACAGATACGCAGTATTTT. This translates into CASSPPRGGETDTQYF. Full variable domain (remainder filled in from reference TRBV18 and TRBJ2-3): NAGVMQNPRHLVRRRGQEARLRCSPMKGHSHVYWYRQLPEEGLKFMVYLQKENIIDESGMPKERFSAEFPKEGPSILRIQQVVRGDSAAYFCASSPPRGGETDTQYFGPGTRLTVL.

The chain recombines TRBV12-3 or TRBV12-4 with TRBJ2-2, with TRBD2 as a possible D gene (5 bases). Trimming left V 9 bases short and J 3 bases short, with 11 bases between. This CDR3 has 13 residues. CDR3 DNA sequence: TGTGCCAGTGCGCACGGGGACACCGGGGAGCTGTTTTTT. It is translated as CASAHGDTGELFF.

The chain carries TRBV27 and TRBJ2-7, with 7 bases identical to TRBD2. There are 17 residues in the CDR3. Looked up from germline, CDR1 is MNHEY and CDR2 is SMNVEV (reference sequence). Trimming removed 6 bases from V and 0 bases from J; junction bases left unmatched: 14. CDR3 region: CASSERASGEFSYEQYF. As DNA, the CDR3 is TGTGCCAGCAGCGAAAGGGCTAGCGGAGAGTTCTCCTACGAGCAGTACTTC.

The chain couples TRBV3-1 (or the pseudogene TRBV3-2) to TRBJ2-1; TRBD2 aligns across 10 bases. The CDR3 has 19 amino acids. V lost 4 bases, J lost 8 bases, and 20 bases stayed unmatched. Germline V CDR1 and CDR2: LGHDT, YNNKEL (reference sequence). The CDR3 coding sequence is TGTGCCAGCAGCCTCGGGATGGGGGAGCGGGAGGGGAGAGAGGATGAGCAGTTCTTC. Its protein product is CASSLGMGEREGREDEQFF.